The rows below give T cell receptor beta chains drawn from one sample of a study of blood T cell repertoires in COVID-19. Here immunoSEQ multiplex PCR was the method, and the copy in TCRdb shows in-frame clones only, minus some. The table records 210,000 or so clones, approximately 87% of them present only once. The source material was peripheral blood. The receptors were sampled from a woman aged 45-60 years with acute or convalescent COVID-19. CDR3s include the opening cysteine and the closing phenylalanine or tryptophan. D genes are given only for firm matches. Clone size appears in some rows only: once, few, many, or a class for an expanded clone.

CDR3 DNA: TGCAGCGCCGGGAGAGGGAACACTGAAGCTTTCTTT
CDR3 protein: CSAGRGNTEAFF
J gene: TRBJ1-1
V gene: TRBV29-1
clone size: once
D gene: .

CDR3 DNA: TGTGCCAGCAGCCATGAACCGGGACAGGGGAGCTCTGGGGCCAACGTCCTGACTTTC
CDR3 protein: CASSHEPGQGSSGANVLTF
J gene: TRBJ2-6
V gene: TRBV4-2
clone size: .
D gene: TRBD1

CDR3 DNA: TGTGCCTGGAGTCGAGGGGGGGCTAGTGAAAAACTGTTTTTT
CDR3 protein: CAWSRGGASEKLFF
J gene: TRBJ1-4
V gene: TRBV30
clone size: .
D gene: .

CDR3 DNA: TGCAGCGTTGATGGAGGGGATATCGGTGAAGCTTTCTTT
CDR3 protein: CSVDGGDIGEAFF
J gene: TRBJ1-1
V gene: TRBV29-1
clone size: .
D gene: .

CDR3 DNA: TGTGCCAGTGACAACCCCAGGGTTGGTGAAAAACTGTTTTTT
CDR3 protein: CASDNPRVGEKLFF
J gene: TRBJ1-4
V gene: TRBV19
clone size: .
D gene: .

CDR3 DNA: TGTGCCAGCAGCGCCCAGTTCGGGGGGACCTACACCGGGGAGCTGTTTTTT
CDR3 protein: CASSAQFGGTYTGELFF
J gene: TRBJ2-2
V gene: TRBV9
clone size: .
D gene: TRBD2

CDR3 DNA: TGCGCCAGCAGCCGATGGGGACAGGGGACCAATGAGCAGTTCTTC
CDR3 protein: CASSRWGQGTNEQFF
J gene: TRBJ2-1
V gene: TRBV4-3
clone size: .
D gene: TRBD1

CDR3 DNA: TGTGCCAGCAGCCAAGTGGGACACTCCGGTGAGCAGTTCTTC
CDR3 protein: CASSQVGHSGEQFF
J gene: TRBJ2-1
V gene: TRBV3-1/TRBV3-2
clone size: .
D gene: .

CDR3 DNA: TGCGCCAGCAGCGACCAGCTTGGACTAGCCTACGAGCAGTACTTC
CDR3 protein: CASSDQLGLAYEQYF
J gene: TRBJ2-7
V gene: TRBV10-1
clone size: .
D gene: TRBD2

CDR3 DNA: TGTGCCAGTGAACAGCCTCGCCCTTATGGCTACACCTTC
CDR3 protein: CASEQPRPYGYTF
J gene: TRBJ1-2
V gene: TRBV19
clone size: .
D gene: .

CDR3 DNA: TGTGCCACCACAGAATTCACTGAAGCTTTCTTT
CDR3 protein: CATTEFTEAFF
J gene: TRBJ1-1
V gene: TRBV6-5
clone size: .
D gene: .

CDR3 DNA: TGTGCCAGCAGCTACCGGACTAGCGGGGTCCAAGAGACCCAGTACTTC
CDR3 protein: CASSYRTSGVQETQYF
J gene: TRBJ2-5
V gene: TRBV7-2
clone size: few
D gene: TRBD2

CDR3 DNA: TGTGCCAGCAGTTCCGACAGGAACTATGGCTACACCTTC
CDR3 protein: CASSSDRNYGYTF
J gene: TRBJ1-2
V gene: TRBV27
clone size: .
D gene: .

CDR3 DNA: TGTGCCAGCAGCTTAGCGGGAGGGGACTATGGCTACACCTTC
CDR3 protein: CASSLAGGDYGYTF
J gene: TRBJ1-2
V gene: TRBV7-9
clone size: .
D gene: .

CDR3 DNA: TGTGCCAGCAGCTACGGACAGGGTGGCTACACCTTC
CDR3 protein: CASSYGQGGYTF
J gene: TRBJ1-2
V gene: TRBV6-1
clone size: .
D gene: TRBD1

CDR3 DNA: TGTGCCAGCAGCTTTGTAGGGGTCTACGAGCAGTACTTC
CDR3 protein: CASSFVGVYEQYF
J gene: TRBJ2-7
V gene: TRBV5-6
clone size: .
D gene: .

CDR3 DNA: TGTGCCAGCAGCTTAAGGCACAGGGTTCCCACCGGGGAGCTGTTTTTT
CDR3 protein: CASSLRHRVPTGELFF
J gene: TRBJ2-2
V gene: TRBV7-8
clone size: .
D gene: .

CDR3 DNA: TGTGCCAGCAGGTTAACTAGCGCGCCTTTCTATGAGCAGTTCTTC
CDR3 protein: CASRLTSAPFYEQFF
J gene: TRBJ2-1
V gene: TRBV6-5
clone size: .
D gene: TRBD2

CDR3 DNA: TGTGCCAGTTCAATTCGGACTATTGACACTGAAGCTTTCTTT
CDR3 protein: CASSIRTIDTEAFF
J gene: TRBJ1-1
V gene: TRBV18
clone size: .
D gene: .

CDR3 DNA: TGTGCCAGCAGTTTGCGGCCCCAGAGCTCCTACGAGCAGTACTTC
CDR3 protein: CASSLRPQSSYEQYF
J gene: TRBJ2-7
V gene: TRBV27
clone size: .
D gene: .

CDR3 DNA: TGTGCCAGTAGTATGGGTATAGGGGCAGGCGTGAGTCAGCCCCAGCATTTT
CDR3 protein: CASSMGIGAGVSQPQHF
J gene: TRBJ1-5
V gene: TRBV19
clone size: .
D gene: .

CDR3 DNA: TGCAGTGCTAGTCTACCTGGCGGGAACATTCAGTACTTC
CDR3 protein: CSASLPGGNIQYF
J gene: TRBJ2-4
V gene: TRBV20-1
clone size: .
D gene: .

CDR3 DNA: TGTGCCACCAGTGACGGGGGGATGGGACAGCCCCAGCATTTT
CDR3 protein: CATSDGGMGQPQHF
J gene: TRBJ1-5
V gene: TRBV24-1
clone size: .
D gene: .

CDR3 DNA: TGTGCCAGCAGTTTAGACAGGGGTACTGAAGCTTTCTTT
CDR3 protein: CASSLDRGTEAFF
J gene: TRBJ1-1
V gene: TRBV27
clone size: .
D gene: TRBD1